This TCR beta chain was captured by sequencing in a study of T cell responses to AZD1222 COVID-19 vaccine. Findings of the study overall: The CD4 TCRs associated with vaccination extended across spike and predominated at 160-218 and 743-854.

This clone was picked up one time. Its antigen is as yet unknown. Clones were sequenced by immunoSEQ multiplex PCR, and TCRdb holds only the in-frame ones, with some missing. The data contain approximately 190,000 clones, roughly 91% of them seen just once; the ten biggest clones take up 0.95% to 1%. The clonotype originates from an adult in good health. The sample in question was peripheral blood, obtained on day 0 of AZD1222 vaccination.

CDR3 protein: CASSNGLAGGKSFYEQYF. For the CDR3, the DNA is TGTGCCAGCAGCAATGGACTAGCGGGGGGCAAGTCCTTTTACGAGCAGTACTTC. The chain recombines TRBV7-9 with TRBJ2-7; 14 bases line up with TRBD2. The CDR3 sequence is 18 residues long. V trimming: 5 bases; J trimming: 4 bases; junction bases outside the gene matches: 13. Germline CDR1 and CDR2: SEHNR and FQNEAQ (reference sequence). Looking up the rest from reference TRBV7-9 and TRBJ2-7 gives the full variable domain: DTGVSQNPRHKITKRGQNVTFRCDPISEHNRLYWYRQTLGQGPEFLTYFQNEAQLEKSRLLSDRFSAERPKGSFSTLEIQRTEQGDSAMYLCASSNGLAGGKSFYEQYFGPGTRLTVT.